The subject of this entry is one TCR beta chain. Its cognate antigen is unknown. The sample comes from a study of regulatory T cells in long-lasting Graves disease. Time point meaning: newly diagnosed GD, antithyroid drugs for less than 3 months. PBMC RNA was the source of the TCR library. By American Thyroid Association guidelines, Graves' disease was diagnosed in the cohort. Study conclusions and caveats: With approximately 3,000 shared public clonotypes, persistent patients exceeded new patients, who shared about a thousand.

Assembly of TCR beta libraries relied on iRepertoire HTBI primers together with Arm-PCR of CDR3 regions. TCRdb processed the multiplex PCR reads anew with MiXCR; each CDR3 protein has one entry. The top ten clones hold 22% of a sample with hundreds of thousands of distinct CDR3 sequences, around 15% of them seen once. The germline V gene encodes CDR1 SGDLS and CDR2 YYNGEE. The CDR3 has 13 residues. Trimming shortened V by 2 bases and J by 3 bases, and 9 bases separated the two germline ends. This sequence was found in a female donor with Graves disease. The source material was peripheral blood mononuclear cells (PBMCs), sampled at new diagnosis, from a patient treated with antithyroid drugs. V is TRBV9 and J is TRBJ2-7, with a tentative D call TRBD1 (5 bases). In nucleotides, the CDR3 is TGTGCCAGCAGCGTCTCAGGGAACTACGAGCAGTACTTC. It translates to CASSVSGNYEQYF.